The entry that follows covers one TCR beta chain sequence. The antigen this receptor binds is unknown. The CDR3 sequence holds 13 residues, the cysteine and phenylalanine included. No DNA accompanies this entry. CDR1 and CDR2 were assigned from the germline V gene as KGHDR and SFDVKD. TCRdb lists the instrument as NextSeq 550. The Human TCR Profiling Kit (MiLaboratory) was used to make UMI-labeled 5' RACE TRB cDNA libraries. cDNA synthesis used the entire amount of extracted RNA, and PCR amplification then used the entire amount of cDNA produced. Libraries were prepared in parallel with an identical number of PCR cycles. The paper's processing steps were these. MIGEC and MiXCR extracted about 50,000 +/- 10,000 unique UMI-labeled TRB cDNA molecules per library, requiring at least two reads per UMI. Each library averaged 40,000 +/- 10,000 functional in-frame TRB CDR3 nucleotide clonotypes without stop codons. After downsampling to 5000 UMI-labeled TRB molecules per sample, diversity metrics such as normalized Shannon-Wiener and Chao1 were calculated in VDJtools. For the central five CDR3 residues, VDJtools calculated physicochemical properties weighted by clonotype size, namely interaction energy, strength, volume and Kidera factor 4. TCRdb reprocessed the reads and provides one entry for every CDR3 protein sequence; no DNA is given. What appears here as the V and J calls and clone size reflects TCRdb's work, not the paper's. The sample table on file contains some 140,000 distinct CDR3 sequences. The leading ten clones occupy around 0.5% of the sample.

These data are taken from a study of CXCR3-negative and CXCR3-positive naive CD8 T cells (dated by TCRdb to the late 2010s). The study in broad terms: In total, about 130 million TRB reads were obtained, which works out to roughly 1.5 +/- 0.3 million reads per library. The TRBV-TRBJ cluster analysis covered naive subsets from several donors and memory cells from 3 donors. The diversity and physicochemical repertoire analyses included ten to eleven donors pooled from two independent experiments. The research as a whole found: TRBV-TRBJ usage was similar between naive CXCR3-negative and CXCR3-positive cells from the same donor, while memory cells showed distinct patterns. Freshly isolated PBMCs were used for most assays because CXCR3 expression partially decreased after cryopreservation. Because surface CD5, which is linked to self-reactivity in mice, was comparable between the naive subsets, TCR interaction strength was also inferred from TRB CDR3 physicochemical properties. TRB CDR3s from CXCR3-positive naive cells showed higher hydrophobicity (lower Kidera factor 4), lower energy, and higher strength and volume indices than CXCR3-negative naive cells. Repertoire diversity was comparably high in both naive subsets but much lower in memory CD8+ T cells.

Each CD8+ T cell subset was flow-sorted in triplicate, with some 300,000 cells per subset placed directly into RLT lysis buffer. To keep memory contaminants out, a stringent definition of naive CD8+ T cells was applied: CD45RO-CCR7+CD27+CD95-. Peripheral blood mononuclear cells were isolated from buffy coats using standard density gradient centrifugation. Naive CXCR3-negative and CXCR3-positive CD8+ T cells were flow-sorted using a FACSAria III. Total RNA was extracted from sorted cells using an RNeasy Mini Kit. The chain uses TRBV24-1 and TRBJ2-7; absent DNA, TCRdb's TRBD1 call cannot be checked. The sequencing sample was made of naive CXCR3+ CD8+ T cells from blood. Reading the label with the study, this specimen's cell subset or site is: CD45RO-CCR7+CD27+CD95- naive CD8+ T cells expressing CXCR3 (TNR3+). The sequence derives from a human donor in good health. Some clones in this sample may be carry-over from other donors' samples. The CDR3 reads as follows: CATSGGFGYEQYF.